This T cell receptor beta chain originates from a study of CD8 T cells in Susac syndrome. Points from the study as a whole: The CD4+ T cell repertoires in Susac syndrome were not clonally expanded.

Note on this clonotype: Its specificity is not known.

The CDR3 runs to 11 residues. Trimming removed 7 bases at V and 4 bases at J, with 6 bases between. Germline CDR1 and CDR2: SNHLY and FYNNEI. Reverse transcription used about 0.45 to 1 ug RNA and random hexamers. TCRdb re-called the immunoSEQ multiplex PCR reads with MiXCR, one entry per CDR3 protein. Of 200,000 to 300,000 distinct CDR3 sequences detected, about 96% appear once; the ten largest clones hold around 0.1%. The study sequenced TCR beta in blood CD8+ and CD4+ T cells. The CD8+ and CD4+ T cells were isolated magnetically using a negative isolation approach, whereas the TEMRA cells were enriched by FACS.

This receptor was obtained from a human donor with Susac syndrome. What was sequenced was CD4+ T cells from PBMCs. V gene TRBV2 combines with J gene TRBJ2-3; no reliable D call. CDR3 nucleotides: TGTGCCAGCATCAGCCCAGATACGCAGTATTTT. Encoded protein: CASISPDTQYF.